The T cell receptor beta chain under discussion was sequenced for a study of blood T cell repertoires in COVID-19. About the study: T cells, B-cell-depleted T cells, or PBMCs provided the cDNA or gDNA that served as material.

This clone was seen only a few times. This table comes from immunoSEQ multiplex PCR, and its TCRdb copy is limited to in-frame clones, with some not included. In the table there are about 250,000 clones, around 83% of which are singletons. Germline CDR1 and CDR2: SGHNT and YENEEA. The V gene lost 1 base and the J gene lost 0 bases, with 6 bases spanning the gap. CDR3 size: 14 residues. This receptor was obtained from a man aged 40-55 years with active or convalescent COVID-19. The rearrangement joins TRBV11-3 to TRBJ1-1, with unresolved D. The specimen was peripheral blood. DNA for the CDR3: TGTGCCAGCAGCTTAGCCCAGATGAACACTGAAGCTTTCTTT. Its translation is CASSLAQMNTEAFF.